The 26 T cell receptor beta chains listed next were all sequenced from one sample in a study of shared clonotypes between healthy human individuals. CD45RO-negative, CCR7-positively selected cells formed the naive CD8 fraction, excluding terminally differentiated effector memory CD45RA+ cells. The repertoire was sequenced with immunoSEQ multiplex PCR; TCRdb's copy has only in-frame clones and lacks some. The sample has some 2.1 million clones, about 94% seen once. The source material was naive CD8+ T cells from PBMCs. The receptors here all came from a young man in good health. Some clones in this sample may be carry-over from other donors' samples.

Concerning this clone: This sample also contains other DNA sequences that code for the same CDR3. The V and J genes are TRBV6-6 and TRBJ2-7; D is uncertain. V dropped 1 base and J dropped 1 base, with 8 bases sitting between them. The germline V gene encodes CDR1 MNHNY and CDR2 SVGAGI (reference sequence). The CDR3 is 14 residues long. This CDR3 is CASSYYRTSYEQYF. In nucleotides, the CDR3 is TGTGCCAGCAGTTACTACCGGACGTCCTACGAGCAGTACTTC.

This chain joins TRBV13 and TRBJ2-3; 13 positions match TRBD2. V trimming: 5 bases; J trimming: 5 bases; junction bases outside the gene matches: 7. The CDR3 length is 16 residues. Germline V lookup: CDR1 PRHDT, CDR2 FYEKMQ (reference sequence). DNA of the CDR3: TGTGCCAGCAGCCCGTGGACTAGCGGGAGATTAGATACGCAGTATTTT. Translating it yields CASSPWTSGRLDTQYF.

The chain is built from TRBV11-2 and TRBJ2-1, with 14 positions matching TRBD2. The CDR3 sequence is 19 residues long. CDR1 is SGHAT and CDR2 is FQNNGV in the germline V gene. The ends lost 4 bases at V and 4 bases at J; junction bases unmatched: 12. CDR3 DNA sequence: TGTGCCAGCAGCTCAACGAGGGGACTAGCGGGAGTACCATACAATGAGCAGTTCTTC. Translation gives CASSSTRGLAGVPYNEQFF.

Remarks on this clone: Other DNA sequences in this specimen translate into the identical CDR3. The V gene is TRBV11-2, the J gene TRBJ2-7, with D perhaps matching TRBD2 (5 bases). Germline CDR1 and CDR2: SGHAT and FQNNGV. This CDR3 spans 14 amino acids. V dropped 2 bases and J dropped 0 bases, with 8 bases sitting between them. The CDR3, as DNA: TGTGCCAGCAGCTTATCTGGGAGCTCCTACGAGCAGTACTTC. Amino acids: CASSLSGSSYEQYF.

The chain combines TRBV4-3 with TRBJ1-1; D is unresolved. The V and J ends lost 4 bases and 8 bases respectively, with 14 bases between them. The V gene's germline CDR1 is LGHNA and CDR2 YSLEER. This CDR3 is 13 amino acids long. The CDR3 spells CASSPQLGYEAFF. The CDR3 nucleotides read TGCGCCAGCAGCCCCCAACTAGGGTACGAAGCTTTCTTT.

The chain is built from TRBV7-9 and TRBJ1-4; no reliable D call. The V and J ends lost 6 bases and 8 bases respectively, with 7 bases between them. Germline V lookup: CDR1 SEHNR, CDR2 FQNEAQ (reference sequence). This CDR3 spans 11 amino acids. This CDR3 is CASSPLEKLFF. The DNA of the CDR3 is TGTGCCAGCAGTCCGCTGGAAAAACTGTTTTTT.

In this sample, this clone turned up once. V is TRBV5-4 and J is TRBJ2-7, with TRBD2 identical over 8 bases. The germline V gene encodes CDR1 SGHNT and CDR2 YYREEE (reference sequence). After removal of 4 bases from V and 4 bases from J, the junction contained 10 bases not matched to a gene. The CDR3 runs to 15 residues. DNA for the CDR3: TGTGCCAGCAGCCTAGGGGGTAGCGGGACTTACGAGCAGTACTTC. Residues: CASSLGGSGTYEQYF.

This chain uses TRBV9 with TRBJ1-2, with 12 bases matching TRBD1. This CDR3 is built from 18 residues. Trimming at V came to 3 bases and at J to 3 bases, leaving 12 bases not matched to a gene. CDR1 is SGDLS and CDR2 is YYNGEE in the germline V gene. As DNA, the CDR3 is TGTGCCAGCAGCGGTAATCCGGGACAGGGGGCGGACTACTATGGCTACACCTTC. This codes for CASSGNPGQGADYYGYTF.

The gene calls are TRBV4-1 and TRBJ2-2; 7 bases agree with TRBD1. This CDR3 has 14 residues. The V and J ends lost 4 bases and 6 bases, in that order; junction bases with no gene match: 5. The V gene's germline CDR1 is MGHRA and CDR2 YSYEKL. The CDR3 region has the DNA TGCGCCAGCAGCCCAGGGGGTTGGCCCGGGGAGCTGTTTTTT. It encodes CASSPGGWPGELFF.

This clone is a singleton in its sample. The chain has TRBV4-2 and TRBJ2-2, with a tentative D call TRBD2 (6 bases). Germline V CDR1 and CDR2: LGHNA, YNFKEQ. CDR3 size: 16 residues. Trimming cost V 2 bases and J 5 bases, with 15 bases left between them. CDR3 nucleotide sequence: TGTGCCAGCAGCCAACCACGACTAGATAAAACCGGGGAGCTGTTTTTT. Protein sequence: CASSQPRLDKTGELFF.

This clone was recorded once. The chain has TRBV7-9 and TRBJ2-3; D is unclear. Germline values: CDR1 SEHNR, CDR2 FQNEAQ (reference sequence). The CDR3 contains 15 residues. V was pared by 6 bases and J by 3 bases, with 16 bases between. CDR3 nucleotide sequence: TGTGCCAGCAGTCAAGTGGTGATTCAGACAGATACGCAGTATTTT. Amino acid sequence: CASSQVVIQTDTQYF.

Remarks on this clone: In the same sample, other DNA sequences code for this CDR3. This sequence joins TRBV7-2 and TRBJ2-7; 9 positions match TRBD1. The germline V gene has CDR1 SGHTA and CDR2 FQGNSA. This CDR3 comprises 15 residues. V lost 0 bases, J lost 7 bases, and 7 bases stayed unmatched. The CDR3 DNA follows: TGTGCCAGCAGCTTAGCGGGACAGGGTGCGCGAGAGCAGTACTTC. Encoded protein: CASSLAGQGAREQYF.

The chain is built from TRBV19 and TRBJ2-7; TRBD2 is a possible D gene (6 bases). CDR3 length: 15 residues. With 4 bases removed from V and 7 bases from J, the gap between germline ends came to 20 bases. The germline CDR1 and CDR2 sequences are LNHDA and SQIVND (reference sequence). This CDR3 reads CASSTNWQGGREQYF. The CDR3 region has the DNA TGTGCCAGTAGTACGAACTGGCAGGGAGGAAGGGAGCAGTACTTC.

The chain uses TRBV2 and TRBJ2-7; 15 nucleotides match TRBD2. The CDR3 runs to 18 residues. J was trimmed by 0 bases and V by 2 bases; bases with no gene match: 5. Germline CDR1 SNHLY, CDR2 FYNNEI. The CDR3 DNA is TGTGCCAGCAGTGAATTTGGACTAGCGGGAGGGGTCTCCTACGAGCAGTACTTC. It specifies CASSEFGLAGGVSYEQYF.

The chain joins TRBV30 to TRBJ2-7, with 8 bases identical to TRBD1. CDR1 GTSNPN and CDR2 SVGIG come from the germline V gene (reference sequence). The CDR3 is 17 residues long. Trimming took 0 bases from V and 3 from J; bases not matched to a gene: 13. CDR3 amino acids: CAWSVDRVYYSDYEQYF. DNA for the CDR3: TGTGCCTGGAGTGTGGACAGGGTTTACTATAGCGACTACGAGCAGTACTTC.

The chain employs TRBV11-2 and TRBJ2-7; D possibly matches TRBD1 or TRBD2 (5 bases each). Per the germline V gene, CDR1 is SGHAT and CDR2 is FQNNGV. The CDR3 totals 14 residues. The V end was cut by 5 bases, the J end by 7 bases, with 18 bases between. CDR3 sequence (DNA): TGTGCCAGCAGCCCCACGGGACGAGACGGGGAGCAGTACTTC. Translating it yields CASSPTGRDGEQYF.

This clone is a singleton in its sample. This chain connects TRBV9 to TRBJ2-5, with D hard to call. The CDR3 is 15 amino acids. V was trimmed by 0 bases and J by 3 bases, leaving 12 bases between them. Looked up from germline, CDR1 is SGDLS and CDR2 is YYNGEE. The CDR3 sequence: CASSVGPRGKETQYF. The CDR3 DNA sequence: TGTGCCAGCAGCGTAGGCCCCCGAGGAAAAGAGACCCAGTACTTC.

The genes are TRBV7-8 and TRBJ1-3; TRBD1 is a possible D gene (6 bases). V was shortened by 4 bases and J by 4 bases, with 14 bases between the two germline ends. Germline values: CDR1 SGHVS, CDR2 FQNEAQ. The CDR3 sequence is 15 residues long. The CDR3 DNA reads TGTGCCAGCAGCTACGGCGTGACAGGCGGAAACACCATATATTTT. This encodes CASSYGVTGGNTIYF.

This clone was seen a single time. J is TRBJ2-5 and V is TRBV7-8; TRBD2 matches at 12 bases. Germline trimming cut 7 bases from V and 2 bases from J; bases unmatched to any gene: 14. The germline V gene encodes CDR1 SGHVS and CDR2 FQNEAQ. This CDR3 is built from 18 residues. The CDR3 reads CASIAGRLAGALQETQYF. Here the CDR3 DNA reads TGTGCCAGCATCGCGGGAAGACTAGCGGGAGCCTTGCAAGAGACCCAGTACTTC.

The V gene is TRBV5-8, the J gene TRBJ2-7; D possibly corresponds to TRBD2 (6 bases). CDR3 length: 14 residues. CDR1 is SGHTS and CDR2 is YDEGEE in the germline V gene. The ends were cut back, 0 bases at V and 9 bases at J, with 16 bases in the middle. The CDR3 loop reads CASSLGRQDGGQYF. As DNA, the CDR3 is TGTGCCAGCAGCTTGGGACGCCAAGACGGGGGGCAGTACTTC.

The chain combines TRBV7-9 with TRBJ2-1; TRBD1 matches at 9 bases. This CDR3 has 16 amino acids. The germline V gene has CDR1 SEHNR and CDR2 FQNEAQ (reference sequence). Germline trimming cut 3 bases from V and 4 bases from J; bases unmatched to any gene: 7. CDR3 loop: CASSFTRTGEYNEQFF. The CDR3 DNA reads as TGTGCCAGCAGCTTCACGCGGACAGGGGAATACAATGAGCAGTTCTTC.

This clone was counted a single time. The chain uses TRBV5-1 and TRBJ2-1, with D tentatively TRBD1 (6 bases). V lost 1 base and J lost 7, with 18 bases in between. This CDR3 is 16 amino acids long. From germline, CDR1 is SGHRS and CDR2 YFSETQ. The CDR3, as DNA: TGCGCCAGCAGCTTGTCTTGGGGGCAGGGAATAAATGAGCAGTTCTTC. Protein product: CASSLSWGQGINEQFF.

The CDR3 DNA sequence: TGTGCCAGCAGCCTGGGGGCGGCGGAAACACTCTATGGCTACACCTTC. It encodes CASSLGAAETLYGYTF. The genes are TRBV9 and TRBJ1-2; weak D call: TRBD1 (6 bases). Deletions cut 4 bases from V and 4 bases from J, with 20 bases between. In germline, CDR1 is SGDLS, CDR2 YYNGEE. The CDR3 loop spans 16 amino acids.

The chain combines TRBV7-9 with TRBJ1-2; 10 nucleotides match TRBD1. V shed 1 base and J 4 bases; nucleotides not matched to a gene: 6. Germline CDR1 reads SEHNR; CDR2 reads FQNEAQ (reference sequence). This CDR3 is built from 16 residues. CDR3 sequence: CASSLVARQGAYGYTF. The DNA of the CDR3 is TGTGCCAGCAGCTTAGTAGCAAGACAGGGGGCCTATGGCTACACCTTC.

The chain recombines TRBV27 with TRBJ2-5; D not certain. The CDR3 length is 14 residues. V was clipped by 0 bases and J by 5 bases, with 10 bases between them. The germline gives CDR1 MNHEY, CDR2 SMNVEV (reference sequence). The CDR3 DNA reads as TGTGCCAGCAGTTTATCCGAGAGTTTGGAGACCCAGTACTTC. Translation gives CASSLSESLETQYF.

The V gene is TRBV9, the J gene TRBJ1-2, with D possibly being TRBD1 (6 bases). Germline V gives CDR1 SGDLS, CDR2 YYNGEE. This CDR3 contains 16 residues. V gave up 0 bases and J gave up 5 bases, with 17 bases separating them. The CDR3 DNA follows: TGTGCCAGCAGCGTAGTTAGCGTCGGGGACACTTATGGCTACACCTTC. It is translated as CASSVVSVGDTYGYTF.